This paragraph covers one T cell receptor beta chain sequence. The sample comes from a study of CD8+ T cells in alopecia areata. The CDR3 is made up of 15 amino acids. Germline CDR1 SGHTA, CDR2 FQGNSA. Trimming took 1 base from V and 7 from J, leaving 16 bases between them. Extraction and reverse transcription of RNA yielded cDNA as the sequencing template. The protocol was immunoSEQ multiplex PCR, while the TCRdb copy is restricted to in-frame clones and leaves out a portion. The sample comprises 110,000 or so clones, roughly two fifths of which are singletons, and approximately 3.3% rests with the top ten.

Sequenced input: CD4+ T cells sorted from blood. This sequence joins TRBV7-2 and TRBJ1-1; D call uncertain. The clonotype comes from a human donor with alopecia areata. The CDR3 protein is CASSLVEGLRGEAFF. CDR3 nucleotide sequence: TGTGCCAGCAGCTTAGTGGAGGGCCTTCGGGGTGAAGCTTTCTTT.